Presented here are 14 T cell receptor beta chains from one specimen sequenced in a study of blood T cell repertoires in COVID-19. Sequenced by immunoSEQ multiplex PCR; TCRdb stores in-frame clones only, minus some. The profile shows approximately 50,000 clones, around 81% of them singletons. The sample taken for sequencing was peripheral blood. These receptors came from a woman aged 80 or over with COVID-19, enrolled during active disease.

The gene calls are TRBV6-4 and TRBJ2-1; 10 bases fit TRBD2. The CDR3 has 15 residues. V shed 6 bases and J 5 bases; nucleotides not matched to a gene: 7. CDR1 is MRHNA and CDR2 is SNTAGT in the germline V gene. The CDR3 region is CASSSLAGVHNEQFF. The CDR3 DNA is TGTGCCAGCAGCTCCCTAGCGGGAGTCCACAATGAGCAGTTCTTC.

This chain links TRBV30 with TRBJ1-4; D ambiguous. The CDR3 consists of 14 residues. The germline gives CDR1 GTSNPN, CDR2 SVGIG (reference sequence). V was cut by 0 bases and J by 7 bases, with 12 bases left in between. The CDR3 DNA is TGTGCCTGGAGTGTTCGCGGGGTTGGTGAAAAACTGTTTTTT. Protein sequence: CAWSVRGVGEKLFF.

This chain links TRBV15 with TRBJ2-5, with D tentatively TRBD2 (6 bases). The V and J ends lost 3 bases and 5 bases respectively, with 13 bases between them. The germline V gene encodes CDR1 LNHNV and CDR2 YYDKDF (reference sequence). CDR3 length: 14 amino acids. The CDR3 spells CATSSNLGGETQYF. CDR3 nucleotide sequence: TGTGCCACCAGCAGCAACCTTGGGGGGGAGACCCAGTACTTC.

The chain uses TRBV14 and TRBJ2-7; 12 bases align to TRBD2. CDR3 length: 16 amino acids. V dropped 3 bases and J dropped 2; count of bases not matched to a gene: 5. Germline CDR1 reads SGHDN; CDR2 reads FVKESK. The CDR3 is CASSHGTSGYTYEQYF. CDR3 in DNA: TGTGCCAGCAGCCACGGGACTAGCGGGTACACCTACGAGCAGTACTTC.

The chain carries TRBV10-1 and TRBJ2-1; 7 nucleotides match TRBD2. This CDR3 has 15 amino acids. Germline V gives CDR1 WNHNN, CDR2 SYGVQD (reference sequence). After removal of 2 bases from V and 4 bases from J, the junction contained 5 bases not matched to a gene. The CDR3 region is CASSEDGTTYNEQFF. In DNA, the CDR3 is TGCGCCAGCAGTGAGGATGGGACTACGTACAATGAGCAGTTCTTC.

This clone came up once. The gene calls are TRBV3-1 (or the pseudogene TRBV3-2) and TRBJ2-1, with D possibly matching TRBD2 (5 bases). Germline lookup yields CDR1 LGHDT and CDR2 YNNKEL (reference sequence). This CDR3 spans 13 amino acids. V was clipped by 4 bases and J by 8 bases, with 12 bases between them. The CDR3 sequence is CASSRGLIDEQFF. CDR3 DNA sequence: TGTGCCAGCAGCCGTGGACTTATCGATGAGCAGTTCTTC.

The chain has TRBV15 and TRBJ2-2; TRBD2 matches 10 bases. V was pared by 4 bases and J by 5 bases, with 4 bases of the junction left unmatched. Germline V gene lookup returns CDR1 LNHNV and CDR2 YYDKDF (reference sequence). The CDR3 is 15 amino acids. This chain's CDR3 is CATSITSGITGELFF. CDR3 DNA: TGTGCCACCAGCATAACTAGCGGGATTACCGGGGAGCTGTTTTTT.

In DNA form, the CDR3 reads TGTGCCTGGAGTGTACAGGGGCAAAACATTCAGTACTTC. It codes for CAWSVQGQNIQYF. The chain employs TRBV30 and TRBJ2-4, with 7 positions matching TRBD1. J gave up 5 bases and V 0 bases, and 1 base lay outside the gene matches. Germline V gene data show CDR1 as GTSNPN and CDR2 as SVGIG (reference sequence). CDR3 size: 13 residues.

The chain joins TRBV19 to TRBJ2-7, with 7 bases matching TRBD2. V dropped 1 base and J dropped 3; count of bases not matched to a gene: 6. CDR1 LNHDA and CDR2 SQIVND come from the germline V gene (reference sequence). The CDR3 has 15 amino acids. CDR3 sequence: CASSIVSGGSYEQYF. In nucleotides, the CDR3 is TGTGCCAGTAGTATAGTATCGGGCGGGAGCTACGAGCAGTACTTC.

The V and J genes are TRBV11-3 and TRBJ2-1; D uncertain. The CDR3 extends over 15 amino acids. Germline lookup yields CDR1 SGHNT and CDR2 YENEEA. V shed 2 bases and J shed 0 bases, with 8 bases lying between them. DNA of the CDR3: TGTGCCAGCAGCTTAATGCCTAGCTCCTACAATGAGCAGTTCTTC. Protein product: CASSLMPSSYNEQFF. Drawing the rest from reference TRBV11-3 and TRBJ2-1, the complete variable domain is EAGVVQSPRYKIIEKKQPVAFWCNPISGHNTLYWYLQNLGQGPELLIRYENEEAVDDSQLPKDRFSAERLKGVDSTLKIQPAELGDSAVYLCASSLMPSSYNEQFFGPGTRLTVL.

The chain is built from TRBV7-3 and TRBJ2-3, with D possibly being TRBD1 (5 bases). The length of the CDR3 is 14 residues. Germline V gene sequence: CDR1 SGHTA, CDR2 FQGTGA. V was trimmed by 5 bases and J by 3 bases, leaving 12 bases between them. CDR3 DNA sequence: TGTGCCAGCAGCCCAGGGATATTGACAGATACGCAGTATTTT. Residues: CASSPGILTDTQYF.

This clone was seen more than once but under ten times. The rearrangement joins TRBV19 to TRBJ1-5; D not certain. This CDR3 spans 15 amino acids. The V end was cut by 7 bases, the J end by 4 bases, with 17 bases between. The germline V gene has CDR1 LNHDA and CDR2 SQIVND (reference sequence). This chain's CDR3 is CASKGGTDGNQPQHF. In DNA, the CDR3 is TGTGCCAGTAAAGGAGGAACAGACGGGAATCAGCCCCAGCATTTT.

The CDR3 here is CASPTFGPKSLEAFF. The DNA for the CDR3 is TGTGCCAGCCCCACGTTTGGGCCAAAGTCGCTTGAAGCTTTCTTT. This chain connects TRBV19 to TRBJ1-1; D not certain. Germline-derived CDR1 and CDR2 are LNHDA and SQIVND (reference sequence). CDR3 length equals 15 residues. The V end lost 9 bases, the J end lost 7 bases, and 24 bases lay between the germline ends.

The chain recombines TRBV18 with TRBJ1-1; D ambiguous. V lost 3 bases and J 6 bases, leaving 5 bases between the germline ends. The CDR3 is 11 amino acids. Germline V CDR1 and CDR2: KGHSH, LQKENI. CDR3 nucleotide sequence: TGTGCCAGCTCACCGGGCTCTGAAGCTTTCTTT. As protein: CASSPGSEAFF. The full variable domain, completed using reference TRBV18 and TRBJ1-1, is NAGVMQNPRHLVRRRGQEARLRCSPMKGHSHVYWYRQLPEEGLKFMVYLQKENIIDESGMPKERFSAEFPKEGPSILRIQQVVRGDSAAYFCASSPGSEAFFGQGTRLTVV.